These 12 T cell receptor beta chains came from one sample sequenced in a study of blood T cell repertoires in COVID-19. Measured with immunoSEQ multiplex PCR; TCRdb has only the in-frame clones, and not every one. The data show 120,000 to 150,000 clones, about nine tenths seen once. Material for sequencing was PBMCs or T cells enriched from blood (not recorded which). These receptors were collected from a woman aged 40 to 50 who had been exposed to COVID-19.

The gene calls are TRBV5-1 and TRBJ2-7; tentatively, D is TRBD1 (5 bases). The CDR3 extends over 12 amino acids. Germline assignment: CDR1 SGHRS and CDR2 YFSETQ. Deletions cut 4 bases from V and 3 bases from J, with 8 bases between. The CDR3 region is CASSPQGYEQYF. The CDR3 bases are TGCGCCAGCAGCCCGCAGGGCTACGAGCAGTACTTC.

CDR3 amino acids: CASSLGGTGRRTEAFF. The CDR3 DNA reads TGTGCCAGCAGCTTAGGTGGTACTGGGAGGAGGACTGAAGCTTTCTTT. This chain connects TRBV7-2 to TRBJ1-1; D not resolved. The V end was cut by 1 base, the J end by 5 bases, with 17 bases between. Germline values: CDR1 SGHTA, CDR2 FQGNSA. The CDR3 has 16 amino acids.

The V and J genes are TRBV5-4 and TRBJ1-2; tentatively, D is TRBD1 (6 bases). V was cut by 2 bases and J by 4 bases, with 12 bases left in between. The germline CDR1 and CDR2 sequences are SGHNT and YYREEE (reference sequence). The CDR3 is 14 residues long. CDR3 nucleotides: TGTGCCAGCAGCTTACAGGGTTCTGGCTATGGCTACACCTTC. It yields the protein CASSLQGSGYGYTF.

The gene calls are TRBV28 and TRBJ2-7; TRBD1 matches at 9 bases. Germline values: CDR1 MDHEN, CDR2 SYDVKM. Trimming at V came to 5 bases and at J to 4 bases, leaving 3 bases not matched to a gene. CDR3 length equals 13 residues. CDR3 sequence reads: CASSLGQGYEQYF. CDR3 nucleotide sequence: TGTGCCAGCAGTCTAGGACAGGGGTACGAGCAGTACTTC.

This clone was observed a single time. V is TRBV14 and J is TRBJ2-3; TRBD2 matches at 8 bases. The germline gives CDR1 SGHDN, CDR2 FVKESK. The V gene end was trimmed by 8 bases and the J gene end by 2 bases; junction bases not matched to a gene: 6. This CDR3 is built from 14 residues. CDR3 residues: CASRSGENTDTQYF. For the CDR3, the DNA is TGTGCCAGCCGTAGCGGGGAGAACACAGATACGCAGTATTTT.

This clone was seen only a few times. The genes are TRBV2 and TRBJ1-1; TRBD1 matches 8 bases. The CDR3 extends over 14 amino acids. CDR1 and CDR2 from the germline V gene are SNHLY and FYNNEI. V lost 5 bases to trimming and J lost 5 bases; unmatched junction nucleotides: 7. The CDR3 here is CASSLQGGSTEAFF. CDR3 nucleotide sequence: TGTGCCAGCAGTCTACAGGGGGGGTCGACTGAAGCTTTCTTT.

The genes are TRBV6-5 and TRBJ1-6, with 8 bases that match TRBD1. This CDR3 has 15 residues. The V gene end was trimmed by 4 bases and the J gene end by 7 bases; junction bases not matched to a gene: 6. Per the germline V gene, CDR1 is MNHEY and CDR2 is SVGAGI. The CDR3 reads CASSSSGTGNSPLHF. CDR3 nucleotides: TGTGCCAGCAGTTCCTCCGGGACAGGCAATTCACCCCTCCACTTT.

The CDR3 reads CASSFQASGEEQFF. The CDR3 nucleotides read TGCGCCAGCAGCTTCCAGGCCTCGGGGGAGGAGCAGTTCTTC. The chain recombines TRBV5-1 with TRBJ2-1; the D gene is possibly TRBD2 (6 bases). V was clipped by 2 bases and J by 10 bases, with 16 bases between them. The CDR3 covers 14 residues. From germline, CDR1 is SGHRS and CDR2 YFSETQ.

The gene calls are TRBV28 and TRBJ1-5; 12 nucleotides align to TRBD1. J lost 5 bases, V lost 3 bases, and 2 bases had no gene match. The CDR3 has 15 residues. Per germline, CDR1 MDHEN and CDR2 SYDVKM. The CDR3 protein is CASSFRDRGHQPQHF. CDR3 nucleotides: TGTGCCAGCAGTTTTAGGGACAGGGGGCATCAGCCCCAGCATTTT. The full variable domain, with the rest looked up from reference TRBV28 and TRBJ1-5, is DVKVTQSSRYLVKRTGEKVFLECVQDMDHENMFWYRQDPGLGLRLIYFSYDVKMKEKGDIPEGYSVSREKKERFSLILESASTNQTSMYLCASSFRDRGHQPQHFGDGTRLSIL.

The chain combines TRBV2 with TRBJ1-5; D is uncertain. Deletions cut 1 base from V and 5 bases from J, with 9 bases between. This CDR3 has 14 residues. Per the germline V gene, CDR1 is SNHLY and CDR2 is FYNNEI. CDR3 sequence: CASSEEFGHQPQHF. Here the CDR3 DNA reads TGTGCCAGCAGTGAAGAGTTCGGTCATCAGCCCCAGCATTTT.

The genes are TRBV10-1 and TRBJ1-5; 9 bases are shared with TRBD1. CDR1 and CDR2 from the germline V gene are WNHNN and SYGVQD (reference sequence). Trimming cost V 8 bases and J 6 bases; bases outside gene matches: 8. This CDR3 spans 14 amino acids. The CDR3 here is CASLRDRVGQPQHF. In DNA form, the CDR3 reads TGCGCCAGCCTCCGGGACAGGGTTGGTCAGCCCCAGCATTTT.

The chain has TRBV5-6 and TRBJ2-3; 14 bases are a match to TRBD2. The germline V gene has CDR1 SGHDT and CDR2 YYEEEE. Trimming took 4 bases from V and 3 from J; bases not matched to a gene: 4. There are 16 residues in the CDR3. The CDR3 DNA follows: TGTGCCAGCAGCGTGACTAGCGGGAGGGAGACAGATACGCAGTATTTT. It codes for CASSVTSGRETDTQYF.